The next 18 T cell receptor beta chains were all read from a single sample in a study of human T cells and chemical hapten exposure. TCRdb reprocessed the RACE reads with MiXCR, giving one entry per CDR3 protein. The sample holds approximately 52,000 distinct CDR3 sequences, 8.5% to 10% seen once. This sample's time point: pre-sensitization, week 0. Documented treatment: therapeutic diphenylcyclopropenone sensitization with weekly scalp DPC. Whole blood that had not been fractionated was the source of extracted total RNA. Sequencing was performed on whole blood, taken in connection with sensitization to the hapten diphenylcyclopropenone (DPC). The source of these receptors is a woman aged 25-40 years with alopecia areata. Some clones in this sample may be carry-over from other donors' samples.

This chain links TRBV5-1 with TRBJ2-5; D is perhaps TRBD1 or TRBD2 (5 bases each). This CDR3 comprises 14 residues. Germline V lookup: CDR1 SGHRS, CDR2 YFSETQ. V gave up 4 bases and J gave up 7 bases, with 17 bases separating them. CDR3 in DNA: TGCGCCAGCAGCAGGGCCGGGGCCGAGGGGACCCAGTACTTC. As protein: CASSRAGAEGTQYF.

This clonotype has at least ten counts. The chain couples TRBV7-2 to TRBJ1-4; TRBD1 aligns across 8 bases. CDR1 is SGHTA and CDR2 is FQGNSA in the germline V gene. The J segment lost 5 bases and the V segment lost 4 bases, leaving 3 bases of the junction unmatched. The CDR3 runs 14 residues. The CDR3, as DNA: TGTGCCAGCAGCTCAGGGGGCTCGAATGAAAAACTGTTTTTT. Translation: CASSSGGSNEKLFF.

This clonotype was observed many times. This chain links TRBV20-1 with TRBJ1-3; D is perhaps TRBD1 (6 bases). The CDR3 sequence is 16 residues long. Germline V lookup: CDR1 DFQATT, CDR2 SNEGSKA (reference sequence). The V end was cut by 0 bases, the J end by 0 bases, with 12 bases between. This chain's CDR3 is CSARDHGGLSGNTIYF. The CDR3 coding sequence is TGCAGTGCTAGAGATCACGGGGGCCTCTCTGGAAACACCATATATTTT.

This clonotype was seen only a few times. This sequence joins TRBV25-1 and TRBJ2-4; D is unresolved. The V end lost 2 bases, the J end lost 1 base, and 9 bases lay between the germline ends. Looked up from germline, CDR1 is MGHDK and CDR2 is SYGVNS. This CDR3 has 15 amino acids. The CDR3: CASSEADTAKNIQYF. CDR3 DNA: TGTGCCAGCAGTGAAGCCGACACGGCCAAAAACATTCAGTACTTC.

The rearrangement links TRBV7-8 to TRBJ2-4; 7 bases fit TRBD1. The length of the CDR3 is 16 residues. Germline V gene data show CDR1 as SGHVS and CDR2 as FQNEAQ. The V segment lost 4 bases and the J segment 4 bases; nucleotides outside the gene matches: 10. CDR3 loop: CASSYRTGQTKNIQYF. The CDR3 coding sequence is TGTGCCAGCAGCTACCGAACGGGACAGACAAAAAACATTCAGTACTTC.

The chain joins TRBV9 to TRBJ2-5, with 7 positions matching TRBD1. Trimming took 3 bases from V and 0 from J; bases not matched to a gene: 2. Germline values: CDR1 SGDLS, CDR2 YYNGEE. This CDR3 has 14 amino acids. CDR3 bases: TGTGCCAGCAGCGCGGGACAGTACCAAGAGACCCAGTACTTC. Its translation is CASSAGQYQETQYF.

The chain links TRBV7-2 to TRBJ2-5; 9 bases align to TRBD2. CDR3 size: 15 residues. Germline assignment: CDR1 SGHTA and CDR2 FQGNSA. V trimming: 3 bases; J trimming: 5 bases; junction bases outside the gene matches: 7. CDR3 in amino acids: CASSFRGGAGETQYF. CDR3 bases: TGTGCCAGCAGCTTTCGCGGGGGGGCCGGGGAGACCCAGTACTTC.

This chain uses TRBV6-2 or TRBV6-3 with TRBJ1-6; D is perhaps TRBD1 (6 bases). The CDR3 loop spans 16 amino acids. With 6 bases removed from V and 9 bases from J, the gap between germline ends came to 21 bases. In germline, CDR1 is MNHEY, CDR2 SVGEGT. The CDR3 DNA is TGTGCCAGCAGGGGACTAACGGACAGCTGGGGTTCACCCCTCCACTTT. This translates into CASRGLTDSWGSPLHF.

This rearrangement joins TRBV12-3 or TRBV12-4 to TRBJ1-6, with 10 bases matching TRBD1. The CDR3 spans 15 residues. The junction had 2 bases not matched to a gene; V was cut back by 3 bases and J by 6 bases. The CDR3 spells CASSFRDRGNSPLHF. The CDR3 region has the DNA TGTGCCAGCAGTTTTCGGGACAGGGGTAATTCACCCCTCCACTTT.

The gene calls are TRBV15 and TRBJ2-7; TRBD1 agrees at 7 bases. CDR3 length equals 15 residues. J was trimmed by 4 bases and V by 5 bases; bases with no gene match: 11. Germline lookup yields CDR1 LNHNV and CDR2 YYDKDF (reference sequence). The CDR3 loop is CATSRLGGQPYEQYF. CDR3 in DNA: TGTGCCACCAGCCGATTAGGGGGACAGCCTTACGAGCAGTACTTC.

This clonotype has a handful of counts. The V gene is TRBV7-2, the J gene TRBJ2-1; the match to TRBD2 covers 9 bases. CDR1 is SGHTA and CDR2 is FQGNSA in the germline V gene. CDR3 size: 15 residues. Germline trimming cut 5 bases from V and 7 bases from J; bases unmatched to any gene: 9. CDR3 amino acids: CASSLKRGAVNEQFF. CDR3 in DNA: TGTGCCAGCAGCCTCAAGCGGGGGGCCGTGAATGAGCAGTTCTTC.

This clonotype came up a few times. V gene TRBV29-1 combines with J gene TRBJ1-1, with 9 bases lining up with TRBD1. Germline lookup yields CDR1 SQVTM and CDR2 ANQGSEA. V dropped 4 bases and J dropped 2; count of bases not matched to a gene: 5. The CDR3 is made up of 14 amino acids. The CDR3 DNA reads as TGCAGCGTTGGGGGACAGGGAGTAAACACTGAAGCTTTCTTT. Amino acids: CSVGGQGVNTEAFF. Using reference TRBV29-1 and TRBJ1-1 for the parts outside the CDR3, the full variable domain is SAVISQKPSRDICQRGTSLTIQCQVDSQVTMMFWYRQQPGQSLTLIATANQGSEATYESGFVIDKFPISRPNLTFSTLTVSNMSPEDSSIYLCSVGGQGVNTEAFFGQGTRLTVV.

In this sample, this clonotype turned up many times. The chain has TRBV20-1 and TRBJ2-2; 8 positions match TRBD2. The CDR3 runs 15 residues. From germline, CDR1 is DFQATT and CDR2 SNEGSKA (reference sequence). The ends lost 3 bases at V and 6 bases at J; junction bases unmatched: 9. The CDR3 spells CSARGSGVLPGELFF. CDR3 DNA: TGCAGTGCTAGGGGTAGCGGGGTTCTTCCCGGGGAGCTGTTTTTT.

This clonotype occurred a few times. This chain joins TRBV4-3 and TRBJ2-3, with 8 bases lining up with TRBD2. The V gene end was trimmed by 0 bases and the J gene end by 0 bases; junction bases not matched to a gene: 8. The CDR3 is 18 residues long. Germline assignment: CDR1 LGHNA and CDR2 YSLEER. The CDR3 DNA follows: TGCGCCAGCAGCCAAGAGAAGGGCGGGGGGCCTAGCACAGATACGCAGTATTTT. Encoded protein: CASSQEKGGGPSTDTQYF.

In this sample, this clonotype turned up many times. The rearrangement links TRBV6-1 to TRBJ1-6, with TRBD1 identical over 7 bases. This CDR3 spans 15 amino acids. The germline CDR1 and CDR2 sequences are MNHNS and SASEGT. The J segment lost 10 bases and the V segment lost 2 bases, leaving 8 bases of the junction unmatched. CDR3 DNA sequence: TGTGCCAGCAGTGAATTGCAGGGGGTGCAGTCACCCCTCCACTTT. Translated, it gives CASSELQGVQSPLHF.

This clonotype has ten or more counts. The chain is built from TRBV28 and TRBJ1-4; D gene ambiguous. V lost 7 bases and J 1 base, leaving 13 bases between the germline ends. The CDR3 sequence is 15 residues long. The germline V gene encodes CDR1 MDHEN and CDR2 SYDVKM. CDR3 region: CASNTFSETNEKLFF. For the CDR3, the DNA is TGTGCCAGCAATACGTTCTCAGAAACTAATGAAAAACTGTTTTTT.

This clonotype was detected ten times or more. The chain carries TRBV20-1 and TRBJ1-5; D ambiguous. This CDR3 is 12 amino acids long. V was clipped by 0 bases and J by 9 bases, with 9 bases between them. Germline V CDR1 and CDR2: DFQATT, SNEGSKA (reference sequence). As DNA, the CDR3 is TGCAGTGCTAGAGAGGGGAGGCTGCCCCAGCATTTT. Translated: CSAREGRLPQHF.

The chain couples TRBV24-1 to TRBJ2-1; D not resolved. The CDR3 consists of 17 residues. The germline V and J ends were trimmed by 0 bases and 3 bases, with 14 bases remaining between them. The germline V gene encodes CDR1 KGHDR and CDR2 SFDVKD. The DNA for the CDR3 is TGTGCCACCAGTGATTTGTACGAGCCTCCTTGCTACAATGAGCAGTTCTTC. It codes for CATSDLYEPPCYNEQFF.